At least ten counts were recorded for the clone carrying this T cell receptor beta chain. Its antigen is not identified. This record belongs to a study of CD8+CD57+ T cells in acquired aplastic anemia. In the study overall: On average, sorted CD4+ and CD8+ cells gave 2.5 to 4 ug of DNA. Findings and limits, study-wide: The same twenty-nine CD8+ CDR3 sequences occurred in patients and in controls.

The template for TCR beta VDJ and CDR3 sequence profiling was genomic DNA. TCRdb independently ran MiXCR on the reads; one entry per CDR3 protein. Seen here are some 120,000 distinct CDR3 sequences, almost 40% observed once, and the top ten hold around 2.7%. Selection for sequencing was limited to patients who had shown CD8+CD57+ cell expansion by flow cytometry. This CDR3 spans 13 amino acids. The V gene's germline CDR1 is LNHDA and CDR2 SQIVND (reference sequence). V was clipped by 4 bases and J by 6 bases, with 12 bases between them. The sample consisted of sorted CD4+, CD8+, or CD8+CD57+ T cells (not recorded which) from PBMCs. This chain connects TRBV19 to TRBJ1-2, with D unresolved. This TCR was recovered from a human donor with aplastic anemia. CDR3 region: CASSRSTVNGYTF. The CDR3 bases are TGTGCCAGTAGTAGGTCCACGGTAAATGGCTACACCTTC.